This T cell receptor (beta chain) is drawn from a study of radiotherapy plus CTLA-4 blockade in lung cancer. Broader study findings: Subsequent to radiotherapy plus ipilimumab, tumor-derived TCR clones underwent expansion in blood.

Method: immunoSEQ multiplex PCR; TCRdb's copy keeps in-frame clones and lacks some. The sample holds tens of thousands of clones, more than 75% seen once. The study gave focal radiation plus ipilimumab CTLA-4 blockade to patients with chemo-refractory metastatic non-small-cell lung cancer. In regard to this clone: Its antigen is still unknown.

V was shortened by 0 bases and J by 6 bases, with 9 bases between the two germline ends. The germline gives CDR1 GTSNPN, CDR2 SVGIG (reference sequence). The CDR3 runs 13 residues. The sequencing here drew on peripheral blood, taken from a patient treated with radiotherapy plus ipilimumab. The V and J genes are TRBV30 and TRBJ2-1, with a possible D match to TRBD2 (6 bases). This receptor was identified in a human donor with non-small cell lung cancer that progressed on radiotherapy plus ipilimumab. The CDR3 reads CAWSVSSGNEQFF. Written as DNA, the CDR3 is TGTGCCTGGAGTGTAAGTAGCGGCAATGAGCAGTTCTTC.